This entry is about one T cell receptor (beta chain). No antigen is known for it. Sequenced by immunoSEQ multiplex PCR; TCRdb stores in-frame clones only, minus some. This sample yields 150,000 to 200,000 clones, of which 94% are seen a single time; approximately 0.6% belongs to the top ten. These data are taken from a study of T cell responses to AZD1222 COVID-19 vaccine. Study-wide points: With two AZD1222 doses given, Spike-specific TCR breadth and depth both rose. Clonal diversity was possibly underestimated, and the donors were mostly white British, with more females.

Germline CDR1 MGHRA, CDR2 YSYEKL. The CDR3 totals 13 residues. The V end lost 6 bases, the J end lost 5 bases, and 13 bases lay between the germline ends. The sample was peripheral blood, taken on day 0 of AZD1222 vaccination. The V call is TRBV4-1, the J call TRBJ1-1; D remains unclear. This sequence originates from an adult in good health. CDR3 protein: CASRLPGGTEAFF. The CDR3 DNA sequence: TGCGCCAGCAGACTTCCCGGTGGTACTGAAGCTTTCTTT.